Shown below are 16 T cell receptor beta chains from a single sample sequenced in a study of blood T cell repertoires in COVID-19. Assay: immunoSEQ multiplex PCR; the TCRdb copy retains only in-frame clones and omits some. The sample gives 150,000 to 200,000 clones, more than 75% of which show up once; approximately 15% is in the top ten. The sequenced sample consisted of PBMCs or T cells enriched from blood (not recorded which). These receptor sequences come from a woman in her forties or fifties who had recovered from COVID-19.

CDR3 region: CASSFTGVETQYF. In DNA, the CDR3 is TGTGCCAGCAGCTTTACAGGGGTAGAGACCCAGTACTTC. V is TRBV5-5 and J is TRBJ2-5; the match to TRBD1 covers 7 bases. The CDR3 sequence is 13 residues long. Germline V gene data show CDR1 as SGHKS and CDR2 as YYEKEE (reference sequence). J gave up 4 bases and V 2 bases, and 2 bases lay outside the gene matches.

V gene TRBV23-1 combines with J gene TRBJ2-7; D unclear. TRBV23-1 is assigned to the ORF class and has an uncertain function. V was pared by 4 bases and J by 2 bases, with 18 bases between. This CDR3 has 16 amino acids. The CDR3: CASSPPRPATPYEQYF. The CDR3 region has the DNA TGCGCCAGCAGTCCCCCCCGGCCGGCGACACCCTACGAGCAGTACTTC.

The J gene is TRBJ2-1, the V gene TRBV11-2; TRBD2 matches 9 bases. V was clipped by 5 bases and J by 0 bases; unmatched bases: 8. CDR3 length: 17 residues. CDR1 and CDR2 (germline): SGHAT, FQNNGV. CDR3 sequence reads: CASSRGTSLYSYNEQFF. The DNA for the CDR3 is TGTGCCAGCAGCCGCGGGACTAGCCTTTACTCCTACAATGAGCAGTTCTTC.

Only a few counts were recorded for this clone. The chain links TRBV6-2 or TRBV6-3 to TRBJ2-6; D might be TRBD2 (5 bases). CDR1 and CDR2 (germline): MNHEY, SVGEGT. This CDR3 region has 15 residues. Trimming cost V 6 bases and J 4 bases, with 13 bases left between them. The CDR3 sequence is CASSGPTGGANVLTF. As DNA, the CDR3 is TGTGCCAGCAGCGGGCCTACGGGGGGGGCCAACGTCCTGACTTTC.

This rearrangement joins TRBV10-1 to TRBJ1-2; weak D call: TRBD1 (6 bases). V lost 0 bases, J lost 4 bases, and 21 bases lay in between. CDR3 length: 18 residues. Germline V CDR1 and CDR2: WNHNN, SYGVQD (reference sequence). The CDR3 sequence: CASSESGGAGAGLYGYTF. Here the CDR3 DNA reads TGCGCCAGCAGTGAGTCAGGAGGCGCGGGGGCGGGCCTCTATGGCTACACCTTC.

A single count supports this clone. V usage is TRBV11-2 and J usage is TRBJ1-3; possibly TRBD1 for D (5 bases). Germline CDR1 SGHAT, CDR2 FQNNGV. Trimming took 1 base from V and 4 from J, leaving 8 bases between them. CDR3 size: 14 residues. The CDR3 coding sequence is TGTGCCAGCAGCTTAGTGGCAGGGGGAAACACCATATATTTT. Residues: CASSLVAGGNTIYF. The full variable domain, in which reference TRBV11-2 and TRBJ1-3 provide the parts outside the CDR3, is EAGVAQSPRYKIIEKRQSVAFWCNPISGHATLYWYQQILGQGPKLLIQFQNNGVVDDSQLPKDRFSAERLKGVDSTLKIQPAKLEDSAVYLCASSLVAGGNTIYFGEGSWLTVV.

The chain couples TRBV15 to TRBJ2-2; 8 nucleotides match TRBD1. From germline, CDR1 is LNHNV and CDR2 YYDKDF (reference sequence). V dropped 5 bases and J dropped 9; count of bases not matched to a gene: 8. CDR3 length: 14 amino acids. CDR3 loop: CATSGNDRGRELFF. The CDR3 DNA reads TGTGCCACCAGCGGCAACGACAGGGGAAGGGAGCTGTTTTTT.

The V and J genes are TRBV2 and TRBJ1-2; perhaps TRBD1 as D (6 bases). V was shortened by 11 bases and J by 1 base, with 23 bases between the two germline ends. In germline, CDR1 is SNHLY, CDR2 FYNNEI. This CDR3 region has 16 residues. CDR3 residues: CAGVITRTVNNYGYTF. The CDR3, as DNA: TGTGCCGGCGTGATAACCCGGACAGTAAATAACTATGGCTACACCTTC. Variable domain in full (rest from reference TRBV2 and TRBJ1-2): EPEVTQTPSHQVTQMGQEVILRCVPISNHLYFYWYRQILGQKVEFLVSFYNNEISEKSEIFDDQFSVERPDGSNFTLKIRSTKLEDSAMYFCAGVITRTVNNYGYTFGSGTRLTVV.

This chain connects TRBV27 to TRBJ1-6, with D hard to call. The CDR3 totals 15 residues. V was clipped by 5 bases and J by 7 bases, with 15 bases between them. Germline CDR1 and CDR2: MNHEY and SMNVEV (reference sequence). CDR3 in amino acids: CASSPHGSRNSPLHF. In DNA, the CDR3 is TGTGCCAGCAGTCCCCACGGGAGCCGGAATTCACCCCTCCACTTT.

V gene TRBV6-4 combines with J gene TRBJ2-2; tentatively, D is TRBD2 (5 bases). The V and J ends lost 7 bases and 2 bases respectively, with 17 bases between them. Germline CDR1 and CDR2: MRHNA and SNTAGT. This CDR3 has 16 residues. CDR3: CASKREAGLNTGELFF. The CDR3 nucleotides are TGTGCCAGCAAAAGAGAGGCAGGACTTAACACCGGGGAGCTGTTTTTT.

This clone was observed at least ten times. At the DNA level, this CDR3 is encoded by other sequences in the same sample as well. The chain has TRBV18 and TRBJ2-5; the match to TRBD2 covers 7 bases. J lost 0 bases, V lost 3 bases, and 1 base had no gene match. The CDR3 runs 14 residues. Germline CDR1 KGHSH, CDR2 LQKENI. The CDR3 is CASSPLADQETQYF. CDR3 nucleotides: TGTGCCAGCTCACCGCTAGCGGACCAAGAGACCCAGTACTTC.

The chain links TRBV11-2 to TRBJ2-3, with 9 bases fitting TRBD1. Germline CDR1 SGHAT, CDR2 FQNNGV. The CDR3 is made up of 14 amino acids. Trimming took 6 bases from V and 2 from J; bases not matched to a gene: 3. The CDR3 DNA sequence: TGTGCCAGCAGACACAGGGGGCTCACAGATACGCAGTATTTT. Translation: CASRHRGLTDTQYF.

In this sample, this clone turned up a few times. The V and J genes are TRBV21-1 and TRBJ1-5; the DNA was not compared with TRBD1, the D call given in the table. TRBV21-1 is noted as a pseudogene. This CDR3 spans 17 amino acids. CDR3 bases: TGTGCCAGCAACTCCCAGGGGGCAGGAGGAAGCAATCAGCCCCAGCATTTT. Amino acid sequence: CASNSQGAGGSNQPQHF.

This clone was detected once. This chain connects TRBV5-1 to TRBJ1-1, with D perhaps matching TRBD1 (5 bases). The V end lost 4 bases, the J end lost 3 bases, and 13 bases lay between the germline ends. Germline assignment: CDR1 SGHRS and CDR2 YFSETQ. The CDR3 spans 14 residues. The CDR3 sequence: CASSKSTVDTEAFF. The DNA for the CDR3 is TGCGCCAGCAGCAAGTCGACAGTTGACACTGAAGCTTTCTTT.

This chain links TRBV10-1 with TRBJ1-1, with 10 bases matching TRBD1. The CDR3 consists of 13 residues. Germline trimming cut 6 bases from V and 5 bases from J; bases unmatched to any gene: 3. Germline V gene data show CDR1 as WNHNN and CDR2 as SYGVQD (reference sequence). The CDR3 sequence: CASSRTGGTEAFF. CDR3 coding DNA: TGCGCCAGCAGCCGGACAGGGGGAACTGAAGCTTTCTTT.

This chain uses TRBV18 with TRBJ1-2; 8 bases agree with TRBD1. The CDR3 consists of 15 residues. Germline loops: CDR1 KGHSH, CDR2 LQKENI. V shed 6 bases and J 4 bases; nucleotides not matched to a gene: 10. CDR3 bases: TGTGCCAGCTCCGTGGACAGGGCGGTTGGCTATGGCTACACCTTC. This encodes CASSVDRAVGYGYTF.